This passage covers 30 T cell receptor beta chains from one sample sequenced in a study of sequential checkpoint blockade in melanoma. Profiling relied on immunoSEQ multiplex PCR, and the TCRdb table lists in-frame clones only, not all of them. In the table there are about 40,000 clones, just over 85% of which are singletons. As for treatment: randomized to nivolumab then ipilimumab (arm A) or the reverse (arm B). The sequences come from CD8+ T cells sorted from blood (inferred from file names), collected from a patient given nivolumab and ipilimumab in sequence. Every receptor here comes from a human donor with melanoma.

The chain uses TRBV7-3 and TRBJ2-1; TRBD2 matches 9 bases. This CDR3 contains 15 residues. Germline values: CDR1 SGHTA, CDR2 FQGTGA. After removal of 4 bases from V and 1 base from J, the junction contained 2 bases not matched to a gene. Here the CDR3 DNA reads TGTGCCAGCAGCTCCCTAGCGGGATCCTACAATGAGCAGTTCTTC. This codes for CASSSLAGSYNEQFF.

The chain is built from TRBV19 and TRBJ1-2; D is possibly TRBD1 (6 bases). Looked up from germline, CDR1 is LNHDA and CDR2 is SQIVND (reference sequence). Deletions cut 2 bases from V and 2 bases from J, with 12 bases between. This CDR3 comprises 15 residues. The DNA for the CDR3 is TGTGCCAGTAGTATAAGCCGTACAGGGAACTATGGCTACACCTTC. Translated: CASSISRTGNYGYTF.

This rearrangement joins TRBV6-5 to TRBJ1-2, with D possibly matching TRBD1 (5 bases). Germline CDR1 reads MNHEY; CDR2 reads SVGAGI. CDR3 length: 15 amino acids. V lost 3 bases and J lost 2, with 13 bases in between. The DNA of the CDR3 is TGTGCCAGCAGTTATGGTCAGGAGGGGAACTATGGCTACACCTTC. Protein: CASSYGQEGNYGYTF.

This clone was recorded once. V and J are TRBV10-3 and TRBJ2-7; 8 nucleotides line up with TRBD1. This CDR3 contains 12 residues. Germline CDR1 is ENHRY and CDR2 is SYGVKD. The V gene end was trimmed by 8 bases and the J gene end by 4 bases; junction bases not matched to a gene: 4. Here the CDR3 reads CAIGTGLYEQYF. CDR3 sequence (DNA): TGTGCCATCGGGACAGGCCTTTACGAGCAGTACTTC.

This clone was picked up one time. This chain uses TRBV7-6 with TRBJ2-3, with a possible D match to TRBD1 (6 bases). The CDR3 has 13 residues. Trimming left V 6 bases short and J 5 bases short, with 12 bases between. Germline V gives CDR1 SGHVS, CDR2 FNYEAQ. The CDR3, as DNA: TGTGCCAGCAGACAGGGAACAGGAGATACGCAGTATTTT. Encoded protein: CASRQGTGDTQYF.

The rearrangement joins TRBV29-1 to TRBJ2-3; 13 nucleotides agree with TRBD2. V gave up 3 bases and J gave up 2 bases; unmatched junction bases: 5. The germline V gene has CDR1 SQVTM and CDR2 ANQGSEA. This CDR3 has 16 amino acids. The CDR3 here is CSVDDGTSGITDTQYF. Written as DNA, the CDR3 is TGCAGCGTTGATGACGGGACTAGCGGGATCACAGATACGCAGTATTTT.

The table lists this clone with a few counts. Here the CDR3 reads CAISWDFYTEAFF. CDR3 coding DNA: TGTGCCATCAGTTGGGACTTCTACACTGAAGCTTTCTTT. The chain has TRBV10-3 and TRBJ1-1; D might be TRBD1 (5 bases). This CDR3 region has 13 residues. Deletions cut 5 bases from V and 3 bases from J, with 10 bases between. The germline V gene encodes CDR1 ENHRY and CDR2 SYGVKD.

The gene calls are TRBV4-2 and TRBJ2-5; no firm D call. TRBJ2-7 matches the DNA end more closely, so the J call is doubtful. The germline V gene has CDR1 LGHNA and CDR2 YNFKEQ. The CDR3 covers 13 residues. The CDR3 nucleotides read TGTGCCAGCAGCCAAGTACTCTCCTACGAGCAGTACTTC. Translated: CASSQVLSYEQYF.

V gene TRBV10-3 combines with J gene TRBJ2-7; no clear D gene. CDR3 length: 14 residues. V dropped 0 bases and J dropped 3 bases, with 9 bases sitting between them. In germline, CDR1 is ENHRY, CDR2 SYGVKD. CDR3 protein: CAISESGTYYEQYV. The CDR3 DNA is TGTGCCATCAGTGAGTCAGGCACCTACTACGAGCAGTACGTC.

V gene TRBV27 combines with J gene TRBJ1-2, with D uncertain. The V end lost 5 bases, the J end lost 8 bases, and 15 bases lay between the germline ends. The CDR3 runs 13 residues. Looked up from germline, CDR1 is MNHEY and CDR2 is SMNVEV (reference sequence). CDR3 region: CASSPRPVKGYTF. CDR3 bases: TGTGCCAGCAGTCCCAGGCCGGTTAAGGGCTACACCTTC.

The chain couples TRBV5-1 to TRBJ2-7; no firm D call. CDR3 length equals 14 residues. From germline, CDR1 is SGHRS and CDR2 YFSETQ. Trimming took 0 bases from V and 6 from J, leaving 13 bases between them. CDR3 in amino acids: CASSLGSLTGEQYF. The CDR3 nucleotides read TGCGCCAGCAGCTTGGGAAGCCTCACTGGCGAGCAGTACTTC.

The rearrangement joins TRBV6-4 to TRBJ1-1; D is unresolved. The CDR3 contains 15 residues. From germline, CDR1 is MRHNA and CDR2 SNTAGT. The V end lost 0 bases, the J end lost 4 bases, and 12 bases lay between the germline ends. The CDR3 sequence is CASSDSDRGSTEAFF. CDR3 sequence (DNA): TGTGCCAGCAGTGACTCGGACCGAGGGAGCACTGAAGCTTTCTTT.

This chain links TRBV7-6 with TRBJ2-5, with D possibly TRBD2 on 6 matching bases. The J call may be in error: the DNA end matches TRBJ2-7 better. Per germline, CDR1 SGHVS and CDR2 FNYEAQ. This CDR3 region has 19 residues. CDR3 nucleotide sequence: TGTGCCAGCACTCTTTATTCCGGGGGTAGAGGGGTCAGCTCCTACGAGCAGTACTTC. Its protein is CASTLYSGGRGVSSYEQYF.

The chain links TRBV5-1 to TRBJ2-5; 9 bases align to TRBD1. Unmatched junction bases numbered 3, after V lost 7 bases and J lost 2 bases. Per germline, CDR1 SGHRS and CDR2 YFSETQ. This CDR3 region has 13 residues. DNA of the CDR3: TGCGCCAGCGACAGGGGGAATCAAGAGACCCAGTACTTC. The encoded protein is CASDRGNQETQYF.

The chain joins TRBV9 to TRBJ2-1; 9 bases fit TRBD2. V trimming: 4 bases; J trimming: 2 bases; junction bases outside the gene matches: 10. Germline assignment: CDR1 SGDLS and CDR2 YYNGEE. CDR3 length: 17 amino acids. CDR3 sequence (DNA): TGTGCCAGCAGCTCCACAAGGGCGGGAGGGCCCTACAATGAGCAGTTCTTC. Its translation is CASSSTRAGGPYNEQFF.

This rearrangement joins TRBV28 to TRBJ1-4; 7 bases map to TRBD1. The germline gives CDR1 MDHEN, CDR2 SYDVKM. Trimming at V came to 3 bases and at J to 7 bases, leaving 8 bases not matched to a gene. CDR3 size: 15 residues. DNA for the CDR3: TGTGCCAGCAGTTTGGAGGGGGCGGGTTTTGAAAAACTGTTTTTT. It encodes CASSLEGAGFEKLFF.

The chain carries TRBV9 and TRBJ1-2; 8 positions agree with TRBD1. The V and J ends lost 4 bases and 4 bases, in that order; junction bases with no gene match: 6. Germline CDR1 reads SGDLS; CDR2 reads YYNGEE. This CDR3 is built from 14 residues. Written as DNA, the CDR3 is TGTGCCAGCAGCCCCCGGACAGGGAGCTATGGCTACACCTTC. Translated, it gives CASSPRTGSYGYTF.

V and J are TRBV29-1 and TRBJ2-7, with a tentative D call TRBD1 (6 bases). CDR1 is SQVTM, CDR2 ANQGSEA, per germline. V was shortened by 2 bases and J by 0 bases, with 14 bases between the two germline ends. The CDR3 sequence is 15 residues long. The CDR3, as DNA: TGCAGCGTTGAAACGCCCCGGGACACCTCCTACGAGCAGTACTTC. Its translation is CSVETPRDTSYEQYF.

This clone qualifies as large. V usage is TRBV27 and J usage is TRBJ1-1; TRBD1 might be the D (6 bases). This CDR3 region has 15 residues. Germline values: CDR1 MNHEY, CDR2 SMNVEV (reference sequence). V was pared by 2 bases and J by 5 bases, with 15 bases between. This CDR3 is CASSLIGGASTEAFF. The CDR3 bases are TGTGCCAGCAGTTTAATCGGGGGGGCAAGTACTGAAGCTTTCTTT.

This clone rates as medium-sized (0.01 to 0.1%). The rearrangement uses TRBV7-9 and TRBJ2-1, with D uncertain. This CDR3 comprises 11 residues. V was trimmed by 5 bases and J by 10 bases, leaving 9 bases between them. Germline assignment: CDR1 SEHNR and CDR2 FQNEAQ (reference sequence). In DNA, the CDR3 is TGTGCCAGCAGCCCTACGATGGAGCAGTTCTTC. The encoded protein is CASSPTMEQFF.

DNA for the CDR3: TGTGCCAGCAGTTTATCGGTCATGGTGGGCAGGGGGCTCGGCTACACCTTC. Protein: CASSLSVMVGRGLGYTF. The chain couples TRBV27 to TRBJ1-2; 8 nucleotides match TRBD1. J gave up 8 bases and V 0 bases, and 14 bases lay outside the gene matches. The CDR3 runs 17 residues. Germline V gene lookup returns CDR1 MNHEY and CDR2 SMNVEV (reference sequence).

This chain connects TRBV19 to TRBJ1-5; 12 nucleotides match TRBD1. CDR1 and CDR2 (germline): LNHDA, SQIVND (reference sequence). Trimming at V came to 5 bases and at J to 7 bases, leaving 6 bases not matched to a gene. This CDR3 comprises 15 residues. CDR3 DNA sequence: TGTGCCAGTAGTCAGGGACAGGGGGCATTCCAGCCCCAGCATTTT. Encoded protein: CASSQGQGAFQPQHF.

The chain uses TRBV4-1 and TRBJ2-1, with a possible D match to TRBD2 (6 bases). This CDR3 has 16 residues. The germline CDR1 and CDR2 sequences are MGHRA and YSYEKL. With 1 base removed from V and 6 bases from J, the gap between germline ends came to 16 bases. CDR3 residues: CASSQGRGLPTNEQFF. The DNA of the CDR3 is TGCGCCAGCAGCCAAGGCCGGGGACTTCCTACCAATGAGCAGTTCTTC.

This clone was observed once. The rearrangement links TRBV5-1 to TRBJ1-5; D perhaps matches TRBD1 (5 bases). Germline CDR1 and CDR2: SGHRS and YFSETQ. This CDR3 contains 14 residues. V was pared by 0 bases and J by 4 bases, with 8 bases between. CDR3 DNA: TGCGCCAGCAGCTTGGACGGGGGAAATCAGCCCCAGCATTTT. It specifies CASSLDGGNQPQHF.

V gene TRBV19 combines with J gene TRBJ2-7; TRBD2 is a possible D gene (6 bases). CDR1 is LNHDA, CDR2 SQIVND, per germline (reference sequence). The CDR3 length is 13 residues. Trimming took off 3 bases at V and 4 bases at J, with 10 bases between the two ends. The CDR3 DNA is TGTGCCAGTAGTATTGGGGGACTGTACGAGCAGTACTTC. It translates to CASSIGGLYEQYF.

The gene calls are TRBV28 and TRBJ2-7, with 7 bases identical to TRBD2. CDR1 MDHEN and CDR2 SYDVKM come from the germline V gene. The CDR3 consists of 14 residues. V gave up 3 bases and J gave up 7 bases; unmatched junction bases: 9. The CDR3 sequence: CASSFRGGLREQYF. Written as DNA, the CDR3 is TGTGCCAGCAGTTTCCGCGGGGGACTGAGGGAGCAGTACTTC.

This chain uses TRBV9 with TRBJ2-1; 9 nucleotides line up with TRBD2. The trim removed 0 bases at V and 8 bases at J, leaving 9 bases unmatched. The CDR3 length is 16 residues. Germline V CDR1 and CDR2: SGDLS, YYNGEE. The chain's CDR3 is CASSVEVAGELDEQFF. DNA for the CDR3: TGTGCCAGCAGCGTAGAGGTAGCGGGAGAATTAGATGAGCAGTTCTTC.

The rearrangement links TRBV10-2 to TRBJ2-1, with 9 bases aligning to TRBD2. From germline, CDR1 is WSHSY and CDR2 SAAADI. This CDR3 is built from 15 residues. Trimming cost V 6 bases and J 0 bases; bases outside gene matches: 3. The CDR3 reads CASRTSGNSYNEQFF. The CDR3 DNA follows: TGCGCCAGCAGGACTAGCGGAAACTCCTACAATGAGCAGTTCTTC.

This chain uses TRBV27 with TRBJ2-3, with D unclear. The germline V and J ends were trimmed by 4 bases and 0 bases, with 8 bases remaining between them. The CDR3 runs to 14 residues. The V gene's germline CDR1 is MNHEY and CDR2 SMNVEV (reference sequence). CDR3 sequence reads: CASSSLTSTDTQYF. In nucleotides, the CDR3 is TGTGCCAGCAGTTCCTTGACTAGCACAGATACGCAGTATTTT.

The V call is TRBV25-1, the J call TRBJ1-2; D not certain. The CDR3 is 13 residues long. Germline loops: CDR1 MGHDK, CDR2 SYGVNS. The ends were cut back, 0 bases at V and 3 bases at J, with 5 bases in the middle. The CDR3 reads CASSEYSDYGYTF. In DNA, the CDR3 is TGTGCCAGCAGTGAATATTCAGACTATGGCTACACCTTC.